These 15 T cell receptor beta chains were sequenced from one sample in a study of T cells in Graves' hyperthyroidism and ophthalmopathy (dated by TCRdb to about 2019). Library preparation was by multiplex PCR. Sequenced using an Illumina HiSeq 2000. The TCR beta CDR3 regions were amplified from the RNA transcripts. The first round of RT-PCR for the TCR CDR3 was performed with the HTBI primer set and the Qiagen OneStep RT-PCR kit. TCRdb applied fastp at Q25 and MiXCR to the public reads, then kept only in-frame beta chains. Entries are consolidated by CDR3 protein sequence, retaining the most common genes and DNA. This sample comprises 600,000 or so distinct CDR3 sequences, 16% of them detected only once. Of the sample, less than 4.5% falls within the top ten clones. The sequenced sample was blood. The receptors were gathered from a woman in her twenties or thirties with Graves' hyperthyroidism.

In its sample, this clonotype was seen a few times. The chain combines TRBV4-1 with TRBJ2-1; D perhaps matches TRBD2 (5 bases). Germline CDR1 is MGHRA and CDR2 is YSYEKL. The CDR3 contains 19 residues. V was clipped by 1 base and J by 6 bases, with 25 bases between them. Written as DNA, the CDR3 is TGCGCCAGCAGCCAAGTTAGTGGCCGGATCTCCCCCCGGGGCAATGAGCAGTTCTTC. This sequence encodes CASSQVSGRISPRGNEQFF.

This chain links TRBV5-1 with TRBJ2-7, with D uncertain. The V end was cut by 4 bases, the J end by 0 bases, with 11 bases between. The CDR3 covers 14 residues. Germline V gene lookup returns CDR1 SGHRS and CDR2 YFSETQ. CDR3 sequence reads: CASSPGPGSYEQYF. CDR3 nucleotides: TGCGCCAGCAGCCCCGGACCGGGCTCCTACGAGCAGTACTTC. The full variable domain, with the rest looked up from reference TRBV5-1 and TRBJ2-7, is KAGVTQTPRYLIKTRGQQVTLSCSPISGHRSVSWYQQTPGQGLQFLFEYFSETQRNKGNFPGRFSGRQFSNSRSEMNVSTLELGDSALYLCASSPGPGSYEQYFGPGTRLTVT.

The rearrangement joins TRBV20-1 to TRBJ2-1; the match to TRBD2 covers 8 bases. Trimming at V came to 0 bases and at J to 9 bases, leaving 7 bases not matched to a gene. CDR1 and CDR2 (germline): DFQATT, SNEGSKA (reference sequence). CDR3 length: 14 amino acids. The CDR3 sequence: CSARDRGLASEQFF. The CDR3 DNA follows: TGCAGTGCTAGAGATCGAGGACTAGCCAGTGAGCAGTTCTTC.

A word on this clonotype: The junction departs from the called germline gene at one end, perhaps through a read error. This rearrangement joins TRBV5-1 to TRBJ1-3; D perhaps matches TRBD1 (5 bases). In germline, CDR1 is SGHRS, CDR2 YFSETQ. CDR3 size: 16 residues. CDR3 in amino acids: CASSLTAWQPGNTIYF. CDR3 bases: TGTGCCAGCAGCTTGACAGCCTGGCAACCCGGAAACACCATATATTTT.

This clonotype was counted a few times. The chain combines TRBV4-3 with TRBJ1-3; D is ambiguous. Germline V gene sequence: CDR1 LGHNA, CDR2 YSLEER. The length of the CDR3 is 17 residues. With 1 base removed from V and 2 bases from J, the gap between germline ends came to 15 bases. CDR3 protein: CASSQVSAGGPGNTIYF. In DNA, the CDR3 is TGCGCCAGCAGCCAAGTTTCGGCAGGAGGTCCTGGAAACACCATATATTTT.

This clonotype was observed a handful of times. The rearrangement uses TRBV4-1 and TRBJ1-4; D gene uncertain. V shed 4 bases and J shed 8 bases, with 11 bases lying between them. The germline CDR1 and CDR2 sequences are MGHRA and YSYEKL. The CDR3 totals 13 residues. CDR3 protein: CASSRQLGEKLFF. The CDR3 DNA sequence: TGCGCCAGCAGCCGCCAATTAGGGGAAAAACTGTTTTTT.

The chain is built from TRBV19 and TRBJ2-2; D is perhaps TRBD1 (5 bases). V was cut by 3 bases and J by 7 bases, with 18 bases left in between. The CDR3 totals 16 residues. CDR1 and CDR2 from the germline V gene are LNHDA and SQIVND (reference sequence). The CDR3 region has the DNA TGTGCCAGTAGTATTCATGGGGCCTCAACTGTCGGGGAGCTGTTTTTT. Translating gives CASSIHGASTVGELFF.

This clonotype appeared many times. The chain carries TRBV27 and TRBJ2-1; D is uncertain. Trimming shortened V by 3 bases and J by 5 bases, and 5 bases separated the two germline ends. From germline, CDR1 is MNHEY and CDR2 SMNVEV (reference sequence). The CDR3 spans 12 residues. This CDR3 is CASSFSDNEQFF. The CDR3 DNA sequence: TGTGCCAGCAGTTTTTCGGACAATGAGCAGTTCTTC.

In this sample, this clonotype turned up a few times. J is TRBJ2-3 and V is TRBV27, with 8 bases aligning to TRBD1. From germline, CDR1 is MNHEY and CDR2 SMNVEV (reference sequence). This CDR3 region has 16 residues. V was clipped by 4 bases and J by 1 base; unmatched bases: 7. CDR3 in amino acids: CASSSQTGAGTDTQYF. In nucleotides, the CDR3 is TGTGCCAGCAGTTCCCAGACAGGGGCCGGCACAGATACGCAGTATTTT.

This clonotype was observed a handful of times. The genes are TRBV7-9 and TRBJ2-1; D possibly corresponds to TRBD2 (5 bases). Germline V gene sequence: CDR1 SEHNR, CDR2 FQNEAQ (reference sequence). The ends were cut back, 4 bases at V and 8 bases at J, with 18 bases in the middle. This CDR3 is built from 15 residues. CDR3 protein: CASSSWRGPGYEQFF. Written as DNA, the CDR3 is TGTGCCAGCAGCTCGTGGCGCGGGCCCGGGTATGAGCAGTTCTTC. The whole variable domain, remainder taken from reference TRBV7-9 and TRBJ2-1, is DTGVSQNPRHKITKRGQNVTFRCDPISEHNRLYWYRQTLGQGPEFLTYFQNEAQLEKSRLLSDRFSAERPKGSFSTLEIQRTEQGDSAMYLCASSSWRGPGYEQFFGPGTRLTVL.

The genes are TRBV15 and TRBJ1-5; 7 nucleotides line up with TRBD1. CDR1 and CDR2 from the germline V gene are LNHNV and YYDKDF (reference sequence). This CDR3 has 17 residues. The junction had 6 bases not matched to a gene; V was cut back by 1 base and J by 0 bases. CDR3 region: CATSRVGTADSNQPQHF. The CDR3 coding sequence is TGTGCCACCAGCAGAGTCGGGACAGCCGATAGCAATCAGCCCCAGCATTTT.

The sample holds many counts of this clonotype. The chain has TRBV20-1 and TRBJ2-7; 13 nucleotides match TRBD2. The junction had 3 bases not matched to a gene; V was cut back by 3 bases and J by 4 bases. The CDR3 is 14 residues long. Germline V gives CDR1 DFQATT, CDR2 SNEGSKA (reference sequence). CDR3 coding DNA: TGCAGTGCTAGGGAGACTAGCGGGAGGTACGAGCAGTACTTC. It is translated as CSARETSGRYEQYF.

This clonotype was found once. The V and J genes are TRBV7-9 and TRBJ2-7, with D perhaps TRBD1 or TRBD2 (6 bases each). V was shortened by 3 bases and J by 0 bases, with 15 bases between the two germline ends. The V gene's germline CDR1 is SEHNR and CDR2 FQNEAQ (reference sequence). This CDR3 has 16 residues. The chain's CDR3 is CASSFGGDIPSYEQYF. CDR3 bases: TGTGCCAGCAGCTTCGGAGGGGACATACCCTCCTACGAGCAGTACTTC.

Turning to this clonotype: One base away lies a much larger clone, so this may be a sequencing read error. This chain joins TRBV5-1 and TRBJ1-6; TRBD1 agrees at 7 bases. The CDR3 consists of 16 residues. Germline V gene lookup returns CDR1 SGHRS and CDR2 YFSETQ. Trimming at V came to 5 bases and at J to 11 bases, leaving 16 bases not matched to a gene. The CDR3 loop is CASRRSPGQQNTPLHF. The CDR3 DNA is TGCGCCAGCAGGAGGTCCCCGGGACAGCAGAATACACCCCTCCACTTT. Variable domain in full (rest from reference TRBV5-1 and TRBJ1-6): KAGVTQTPRYLIKTRGQQVTLSCSPISGHRSVSWYQQTPGQGLQFLFEYFSETQRNKGNFPGRFSGRQFSNSRSEMNVSTLELGDSALYLCASRRSPGQQNTPLHFGNGTRLTVT.

This sequence joins TRBV29-1 and TRBJ2-3, with TRBD2 matching over 8 bases. CDR1 SQVTM and CDR2 ANQGSEA come from the germline V gene. This CDR3 is built from 14 residues. V shed 5 bases, J shed 3 bases, and the junction held 7 bases outside the gene matches. CDR3 sequence reads: CSVPPGGDTDTQYF. DNA of the CDR3: TGCAGCGTTCCACCGGGAGGGGATACAGATACGCAGTATTTT.